This T cell receptor (beta chain) was identified during a study of cytomegalovirus exposure and HLA in healthy donors. Notes on the study in general: In a later analysis, most CMV-associated TCR beta chains appeared HLA-restricted. Later analysis suggested links between common viral pathogens and several top significant clusters.

The CDR3 is 17 amino acids. Looked up from germline, CDR1 is SGHDN and CDR2 is FVKESK. V shed 0 bases and J shed 7 bases, with 16 bases lying between them. The PCR used 60 Vbeta and 13 Jbeta primers. Using immunoSEQ multiplex PCR, the repertoire was profiled, and TCRdb retains in-frame clones only, with some absent. The sample records 95,000 to 150,000 clones, 15% to 20% being singletons. The sample holds a few counts of this clone. Its antigen is currently unknown. The chain couples TRBV14 to TRBJ1-6; no clear D gene. The sequenced material came from PBMCs. The TCR originated in a female donor in good health and CMV-seropositive. The CDR3 loop is CASSQDFRGKWNSPLHF. For the CDR3, the DNA is TGTGCCAGCAGCCAAGACTTCCGGGGAAAGTGGAATTCACCCCTCCACTTT.